This paragraph reports one T cell receptor beta chain. This clone was observed once. Its antigen is still unknown. Base quality data are lacking; no much larger clone is found one base away. The sample originates from a study of cytomegalovirus exposure and HLA in healthy donors (dated by TCRdb to the late 2010s). General notes on the study: According to a later analysis, one platform produced both the roughly 130 validation repertoires and the roughly 650 repertoires of the first cohort. A separate validation cohort of about 110 different subjects was used in addition to the roughly 720-subject first cohort. The aim of the study was to test whether cataloging public T cell receptors could identify signatures of past pathogen exposure. To predict cytomegalovirus infection status, the study brought together high-throughput TCR immunosequencing, statistical association of individual TCRs with disease status, and machine learning. Overall study results and their limits: A few of the identified cytomegalovirus-associated TCR beta chains were confirmed in vitro to be specific for cytomegalovirus antigens. The validation cohort had no HLA typing available for a later analysis, so co-occurrence within that cohort was assessed over all 120 repertoires. It was suggested by the authors that the approach could potentially be generalized to other disease states and immunological phenotypes. The classifier was reported to diagnose cytomegalovirus status with high specificity and sensitivity in both the original cohort and the validation cohort. Across donors, most TCR sequences were observed very rarely, whereas some public TCRs were present in many individuals. Subsequent analysis determined that TCRs grouped into clusters in the first cohort also showed a tendency toward co-occurrence across the roughly 110 validation repertoires, and roughly 95% of cluster scores exceeded 0. The study gave a list of around 170 TCR beta chains associated with cytomegalovirus.

The library came from the immunoSEQ multiplex PCR assay. In the source study's methods: A statistical classification framework was developed to diagnose cytomegalovirus status using the catalog of TCR beta chain sequences. Drawn from immuneACCESS, this table holds only the in-frame rearrangements with V and J called that TCRdb kept. Clones are partly lost; checked studies trace under half to an unresolved V gene and leave the rest unexplained. The V and J calls and clone size were taken over from that table, and D and trimming were inferred from the DNA. The sample contains 280,000 or so clones, approximately 88% of them found a single time. Approximately 0.95% of the sample lies in the top ten. The CDR3 runs 14 residues from the cysteine to the phenylalanine. Of all the DNA, just the CDR3 is kept, 42 bases in frame from base 1. V loses 4 bases at its end and J loses 0 bases; junction bases beyond the gene matches: 4. The germline V gene sets CDR1 to SQVTM and CDR2 to ANQGSEA.

The donors belonged to the validation cohort of around 110 subjects, which was separate from the approximately 680-subject first cohort. Sequencing used PBMCs. This sequence uses TRBV29-1 and TRBJ2-3, with 7 junctional bases fitting TRBD2. This receptor was obtained from a young woman in good health and CMV-seronegative. Here is the DNA: TGCAGCGTTGGTATTAGCGGGAGCACAGATACGCAGTATTTT. This translates into CSVGISGSTDTQYF.